This paragraph covers one TCR beta chain sequence. The data were produced by immunoSEQ multiplex PCR, yet TCRdb's version contains in-frame clones alone and is incomplete. The sample includes over 150,000 clones, approximately 80% seen only once; the top ten take around 6.7%. V dropped 8 bases and J dropped 3 bases, with 8 bases sitting between them. This CDR3 is 12 amino acids long. The sample is drawn from a study of blood T cell repertoires in COVID-19. The chain carries TRBV12-3 or TRBV12-4 and TRBJ1-5; no clear D. The sequence was obtained from a woman in her 40s with COVID-19, enrolled during active disease. Sequencing was carried out using peripheral blood. DNA for the CDR3: TGTGCCAGCCGCCTAACCAATCAGCCCCAGCATTTT. It encodes CASRLTNQPQHF.